The rows below give T cell receptor beta chains drawn from one sample of a study of CD8+ T cells in alopecia areata. Method: immunoSEQ multiplex PCR; TCRdb's copy keeps in-frame clones and lacks some. The profile shows some 110,000 clones, about 61% of them singletons. The sequenced sample was CD8+ T cells sorted from blood, obtained at week 4, from a patient treated with tofacitinib. All receptors come from a human donor with alopecia areata. Both conserved end residues are part of each CDR3. Fields, in order: clone size, J gene, D gene, V gene, CDR3 protein, CDR3 DNA. A D gene is named only where the DNA matches it firmly. Size values are once, few and many counts, or a class for expanded clones, and some rows have none.

clone_size: .
j_call: TRBJ1-2
d_call: TRBD1
v_call: TRBV4-3
cdr3_aa: CASSARDRLPSYGYTF
cdr3_nt: TGCGCCAGCAGCGCCCGGGACAGGCTCCCAAGCTATGGCTACACCTTC

clone_size: few
j_call: TRBJ2-2
d_call: .
v_call: TRBV4-3
cdr3_aa: CASSQGPGELFF
cdr3_nt: TGCGCCAGCAGCCAAGGTCCCGGGGAGCTGTTTTTT

clone_size: few
j_call: TRBJ2-1
d_call: .
v_call: TRBV30
cdr3_aa: CAWRIDNPGQFF
cdr3_nt: TGTGCCTGGAGGATTGACAACCCGGGGCAGTTCTTC

clone_size: .
j_call: TRBJ2-7
d_call: .
v_call: TRBV29-1
cdr3_aa: CSASLGATYEQYF
cdr3_nt: TGCAGCGCAAGCCTGGGAGCGACCTACGAGCAGTACTTC

clone_size: .
j_call: TRBJ1-1
d_call: .
v_call: TRBV29-1
cdr3_aa: CSAFGPLNTEAFF
cdr3_nt: TGCAGCGCTTTTGGTCCCCTGAACACTGAAGCTTTCTTT

clone_size: .
j_call: TRBJ2-2
d_call: .
v_call: TRBV29-1
cdr3_aa: CSVSTGELFF
cdr3_nt: TGCAGCGTATCTACCGGGGAGCTGTTTTTT

clone_size: .
j_call: TRBJ1-1
d_call: .
v_call: TRBV6-5
cdr3_aa: CASSLSGIGNTEAFF
cdr3_nt: TGTGCCAGCAGCTTATCAGGGATTGGGAACACTGAAGCTTTCTTT

clone_size: few
j_call: TRBJ2-7
d_call: TRBD1
v_call: TRBV27
cdr3_aa: CASKFEGALRNEQYF
cdr3_nt: TGTGCCAGCAAGTTCGAGGGGGCCCTCCGAAACGAGCAGTACTTC

clone_size: .
j_call: TRBJ2-3
d_call: .
v_call: TRBV7-6
cdr3_aa: CASSLASTDTQYF
cdr3_nt: TGTGCCAGCAGCTTAGCCAGCACAGATACGCAGTATTTT

clone_size: .
j_call: TRBJ2-2
d_call: .
v_call: TRBV4-3
cdr3_aa: CASSQDPTGELFF
cdr3_nt: TGCGCCAGCAGCCAAGACCCCACCGGGGAGCTGTTTTTT

clone_size: .
j_call: TRBJ2-3
d_call: TRBD1
v_call: TRBV30
cdr3_aa: CAWSPGAGGADTQYF
cdr3_nt: TGTGCCTGGAGCCCCGGGGCAGGGGGAGCAGATACGCAGTATTTT

clone_size: few
j_call: TRBJ2-5
d_call: .
v_call: TRBV28
cdr3_aa: CASSLGETQYF
cdr3_nt: TGTGCCAGCAGTTTAGGAGAGACCCAGTACTTC

clone_size: .
j_call: TRBJ2-2
d_call: .
v_call: TRBV30
cdr3_aa: CAWSTSWGAGELFF
cdr3_nt: TGTGCCTGGAGTACCTCCTGGGGCGCCGGGGAGCTGTTTTTT

clone_size: .
j_call: TRBJ1-1
d_call: .
v_call: TRBV6-5
cdr3_aa: CASSYSGTGEAFF
cdr3_nt: TGTGCCAGCAGTTACTCGGGCACAGGAGAAGCTTTCTTT

clone_size: .
j_call: TRBJ1-5
d_call: TRBD1
v_call: TRBV19
cdr3_aa: CASTTGDQPQHF
cdr3_nt: TGTGCCAGTACCACAGGGGATCAGCCCCAGCATTTT

clone_size: .
j_call: TRBJ2-7
d_call: TRBD1
v_call: TRBV7-3
cdr3_aa: CASSLLFGTAYEQYF
cdr3_nt: TGTGCCAGCAGCTTATTGTTCGGGACAGCCTACGAGCAGTACTTC

clone_size: .
j_call: TRBJ1-6
d_call: .
v_call: TRBV27
cdr3_aa: CASSLSGDPNSPLHF
cdr3_nt: TGTGCCAGCAGCCTAAGTGGGGACCCTAATTCACCCCTCCACTTT

clone_size: .
j_call: TRBJ2-1
d_call: .
v_call: TRBV29-1
cdr3_aa: CSVEAVTRESSYNEQFF
cdr3_nt: TGCAGCGTTGAAGCGGTAACTCGAGAGAGCTCCTACAATGAGCAGTTCTTC

clone_size: few
j_call: TRBJ2-7
d_call: TRBD1
v_call: TRBV29-1
cdr3_aa: CSAEPTGQDEQYF
cdr3_nt: TGCAGCGCCGAACCGACAGGGCAGGACGAGCAGTACTTC

clone_size: few
j_call: TRBJ2-3
d_call: .
v_call: TRBV2
cdr3_aa: CASSGLPQDTQYF
cdr3_nt: TGTGCCAGCAGTGGGTTGCCTCAGGATACGCAGTATTTT

clone_size: .
j_call: TRBJ2-1
d_call: .
v_call: TRBV5-6
cdr3_aa: CASSLDTGDEQFF
cdr3_nt: TGTGCCAGCAGCTTGGACACGGGCGATGAGCAGTTCTTC

clone_size: once
j_call: TRBJ2-1
d_call: TRBD2
v_call: TRBV30
cdr3_aa: CAWSLSGLAGGTFF
cdr3_nt: TGTGCCTGGAGCCTCTCCGGACTAGCGGGGGGTACGTTCTTC

clone_size: .
j_call: TRBJ2-2
d_call: .
v_call: TRBV29-1
cdr3_aa: CSVEVYLNTGELFF
cdr3_nt: TGCAGCGTTGAGGTCTACCTCAACACCGGGGAGCTGTTTTTT

clone_size: few
j_call: TRBJ2-7
d_call: .
v_call: TRBV29-1
cdr3_aa: CSALGQFYEQYF
cdr3_nt: TGCAGCGCCCTAGGACAGTTCTACGAGCAGTACTTC

clone_size: .
j_call: TRBJ2-6
d_call: .
v_call: TRBV30
cdr3_aa: CAWDAASSGANVLTF
cdr3_nt: TGTGCCTGGGATGCGGCAAGCTCTGGGGCCAACGTCCTGACTTTC

clone_size: .
j_call: TRBJ1-2
d_call: .
v_call: TRBV30
cdr3_aa: CAWSEGRAGYTF
cdr3_nt: TGTGCCTGGAGTGAAGGACGGGCTGGCTACACCTTC

clone_size: few
j_call: TRBJ1-1
d_call: .
v_call: TRBV20-1
cdr3_aa: CSASTANGAFF
cdr3_nt: TGCAGTGCTAGCACCGCTAACGGGGCTTTCTTT

clone_size: .
j_call: TRBJ2-7
d_call: .
v_call: TRBV10-3
cdr3_aa: CANSPGPSLYEQYF
cdr3_nt: TGTGCCAATTCACCGGGTCCTTCTCTCTACGAGCAGTACTTC

clone_size: .
j_call: TRBJ2-1
d_call: .
v_call: TRBV30
cdr3_aa: CAWSGGHGNEQFF
cdr3_nt: TGTGCCTGGTCAGGGGGGCATGGAAATGAGCAGTTCTTC

clone_size: .
j_call: TRBJ2-7
d_call: .
v_call: TRBV7-9
cdr3_aa: CASSPSYEQYF
cdr3_nt: TGTGCCAGCAGCCCTTCCTACGAGCAGTACTTC

clone_size: .
j_call: TRBJ2-1
d_call: .
v_call: TRBV2
cdr3_aa: CASSDLSYNEQFF
cdr3_nt: TGTGCCAGCAGTGATCTATCCTACAATGAGCAGTTCTTC

clone_size: .
j_call: TRBJ1-5
d_call: .
v_call: TRBV7-9
cdr3_aa: CASSLYGGQPQHF
cdr3_nt: TGTGCCAGCAGCTTATATGGGGGTCAGCCCCAGCATTTT

clone_size: few
j_call: TRBJ1-5
d_call: .
v_call: TRBV7-9
cdr3_aa: CASSLGDQPQHF
cdr3_nt: TGTGCCAGCAGCTTAGGGGACCAGCCCCAGCATTTT

clone_size: .
j_call: TRBJ2-5
d_call: .
v_call: TRBV5-1
cdr3_aa: CASKRGEETQYF
cdr3_nt: TGCGCCAGCAAGCGAGGCGAAGAGACCCAGTACTTC

clone_size: .
j_call: TRBJ1-1
d_call: .
v_call: TRBV7-9
cdr3_aa: CASSSSTLDTEAFF
cdr3_nt: TGTGCCAGCAGCTCCTCAACGCTGGACACTGAAGCTTTCTTT

clone_size: .
j_call: TRBJ2-1
d_call: TRBD1
v_call: TRBV7-9
cdr3_aa: CASSGRDRPMNEQFF
cdr3_nt: TGTGCCAGCAGCGGCCGGGACAGACCTATGAATGAGCAGTTCTTC

clone_size: few
j_call: TRBJ2-5
d_call: TRBD2
v_call: TRBV7-9
cdr3_aa: CASSQVDSREGETQYF
cdr3_nt: TGTGCCAGCAGCCAAGTCGACTCGCGGGAGGGGGAGACCCAGTACTTC

clone_size: .
j_call: TRBJ2-1
d_call: .
v_call: TRBV30
cdr3_aa: CAWERLDNEQFF
cdr3_nt: TGTGCCTGGGAGAGACTTGACAATGAGCAGTTCTTC

clone_size: .
j_call: TRBJ2-7
d_call: .
v_call: TRBV30
cdr3_aa: CAWSSIAYEQYF
cdr3_nt: TGTGCCTGGTCAAGTATAGCCTACGAGCAGTACTTC

clone_size: .
j_call: TRBJ1-2
d_call: TRBD1
v_call: TRBV9
cdr3_aa: CASSTRTGGGGYTF
cdr3_nt: TGTGCCAGCAGCACCCGGACAGGGGGCGGAGGCTACACCTTC

clone_size: .
j_call: TRBJ1-6
d_call: TRBD1
v_call: TRBV14
cdr3_aa: CASSQQGTGASPLHF
cdr3_nt: TGTGCCAGCAGCCAGCAAGGGACAGGGGCTTCACCCCTCCACTTT

clone_size: .
j_call: TRBJ2-5
d_call: .
v_call: TRBV19
cdr3_aa: CASSSTGLLRETQYF
cdr3_nt: TGTGCCAGTAGTAGCACGGGACTCTTACGGGAGACCCAGTACTTC

clone_size: .
j_call: TRBJ1-2
d_call: .
v_call: TRBV29-1
cdr3_aa: CSAQRAGDYGYTF
cdr3_nt: TGCAGCGCCCAACGGGCAGGGGACTATGGCTACACCTTC

clone_size: .
j_call: TRBJ2-2
d_call: .
v_call: TRBV12-5
cdr3_aa: CASGFGGAGGELFF
cdr3_nt: TGTGCTAGTGGTTTTGGGGGCGCGGGCGGGGAGCTGTTTTTT

clone_size: .
j_call: TRBJ1-1
d_call: .
v_call: TRBV7-9
cdr3_aa: CASSLGGMNTEAFF
cdr3_nt: TGTGCCAGCAGCTTGGGGGGCATGAACACTGAAGCTTTCTTT

clone_size: .
j_call: TRBJ2-2
d_call: .
v_call: TRBV27
cdr3_aa: CASSIKGPAGTGELFF
cdr3_nt: TGTGCCAGCAGTATTAAGGGTCCCGCAGGCACCGGGGAGCTGTTTTTT

clone_size: .
j_call: TRBJ1-6
d_call: .
v_call: TRBV23-1
cdr3_aa: CASSPREDSYNSPLHF
cdr3_nt: TGCGCCAGCAGTCCTAGAGAGGACTCCTATAATTCACCCCTCCACTTT

clone_size: .
j_call: TRBJ1-2
d_call: .
v_call: TRBV29-1
cdr3_aa: CSLSDSDNYGYTF
cdr3_nt: TGCAGCCTATCGGACAGCGATAACTATGGCTACACCTTC

clone_size: .
j_call: TRBJ1-5
d_call: .
v_call: TRBV30
cdr3_aa: CAWSSWGNQPQHF
cdr3_nt: TGTGCCTGGAGTTCGTGGGGCAATCAGCCCCAGCATTTT

clone_size: .
j_call: TRBJ2-3
d_call: TRBD1
v_call: TRBV29-1
cdr3_aa: CSGQGATSRKDTQYF
cdr3_nt: TGCAGCGGTCAGGGGGCGACTTCTCGTAAAGATACGCAGTATTTT

clone_size: .
j_call: TRBJ1-2
d_call: .
v_call: TRBV29-1
cdr3_aa: CSVPAARGYTF
cdr3_nt: TGCAGCGTACCAGCGGCTCGAGGCTACACCTTC

clone_size: .
j_call: TRBJ1-1
d_call: .
v_call: TRBV29-1
cdr3_aa: CSVGAGNTEAFF
cdr3_nt: TGCAGCGTGGGAGCAGGGAACACTGAAGCTTTCTTT

clone_size: .
j_call: TRBJ1-1
d_call: .
v_call: TRBV29-1
cdr3_aa: CSVEVWEGMNTEAFF
cdr3_nt: TGCAGCGTTGAAGTGTGGGAGGGGATGAACACTGAAGCTTTCTTT